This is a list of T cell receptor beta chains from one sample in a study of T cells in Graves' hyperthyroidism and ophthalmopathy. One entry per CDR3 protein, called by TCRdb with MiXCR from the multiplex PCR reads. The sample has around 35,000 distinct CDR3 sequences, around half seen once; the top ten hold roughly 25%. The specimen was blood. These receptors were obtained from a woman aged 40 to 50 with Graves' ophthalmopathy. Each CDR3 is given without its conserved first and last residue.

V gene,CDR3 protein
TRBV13,ASSFAGQENTEAF
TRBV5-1,ASFPSEGIPLNTEAF
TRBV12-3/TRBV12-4,ASNLLILSSGNTIY
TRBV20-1,SAPTGTGHGQPQH
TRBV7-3,ASSSSATGGNSYEQY
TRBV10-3,AISESPMSSYNEQF
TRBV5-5,ASSLEGVGTDTQY
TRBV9,ASSVGNREGLSKNIQY
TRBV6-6,ASSRLNPTDTQY
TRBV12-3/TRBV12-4,ASSARDTYEQY
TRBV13,ASSLEGVAGNNEQF
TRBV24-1,ATSAGVVNNEQF
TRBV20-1,SASSGHVTGELF
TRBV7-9,ASSPGQGETEAF
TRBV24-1,ATSGTSGSSYEQY
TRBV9,ASSPGSSYNSPLH
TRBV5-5,ASSLTGQLVETQY
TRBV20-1,SAPRTGLAGGIETQY
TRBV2,ASSKRQGGGELF
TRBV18,ASSPPLTGSSYNEQF
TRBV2,ASSAPVGETQY
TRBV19,ASSILAGNYGYT
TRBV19,ASSIGLADTQY
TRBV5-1,ASSLGVGLETQY
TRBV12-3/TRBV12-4,ASSFPTSGRAGELF
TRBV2,ASREPGLAGGPVGGELF
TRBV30,AWNSRSYNEQF
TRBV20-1,SATPRARGRQPQH
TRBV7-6,ASSLGETQYFGELF
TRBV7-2,ASSFAGLAGGNSYEQY
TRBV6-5,ASSPPTGEAF
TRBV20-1,SASSLEGYQETQY
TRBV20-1,SAKDRSRGLARSYEQY
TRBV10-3,AISAGTSGAAEQF
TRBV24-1,ATRAGTNTGELF
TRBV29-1,SVRDEKLF
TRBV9,ASSVGGEMF
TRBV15,ATSTPHSPEEQY
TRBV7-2,ASRGTSGSIYEQF
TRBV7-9,ASRLVADTEAC
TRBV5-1,ASSEGTDYEQY
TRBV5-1,ASSPRGGGFSYNEQF
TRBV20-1,SARTAEGYNEQF
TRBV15,ATSRPIFGEQY
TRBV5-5,ASSLGGPSYNEQF
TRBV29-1,SVGARGYTEAF
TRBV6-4,AGSEGEYTGELF
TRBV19,ASSSNRGTPLH
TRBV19,ASTHGQGANEQY
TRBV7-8,ASSPEGLAGNNEQF
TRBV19,ASKPQGTGNQPQH
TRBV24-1,ATSDGVSSGNYNEQF
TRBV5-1,ASGPAGDSAGELF
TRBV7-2,ASSQRYQGVQPQH
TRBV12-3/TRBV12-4,ASRLTGELF
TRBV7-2,ASSQAPTGGREIQETQY
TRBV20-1,SARDRSTIY